The 8 T cell receptor beta chains below all came from one sample that was sequenced in a study of blood T cell repertoires in COVID-19. TCRdb's table, derived via immunoSEQ multiplex PCR, lists solely in-frame clones and lacks some. The data show tens of thousands of clones, 80% to 90% seen once. Sequenced material: peripheral blood. These TCRs come from a man between 60 and 75 years old with active COVID-19.

This chain uses TRBV21-1 with TRBJ2-7; the DNA was not compared with TRBD2, the D call given in the table. TRBV21-1 is tagged as a pseudogene. The CDR3 is 13 residues long. CDR3 DNA: TGTGCCAGCAGCAAAATTTTAGGAGGGAGGGAGTACTTC. It codes for CASSKILGGREYF.

V is TRBV3-1 (or the pseudogene TRBV3-2) and J is TRBJ2-2; possible D gene TRBD2, 6 bases. The germline gives CDR1 LGHDT, CDR2 YNNKEL (reference sequence). The CDR3 is made up of 16 amino acids. V dropped 0 bases and J dropped 7 bases, with 15 bases sitting between them. CDR3 protein: CASSQETRFLGGELFF. The CDR3 DNA is TGTGCCAGCAGCCAAGAGACTAGGTTCTTGGGCGGGGAGCTGTTTTTT.

This clone was recorded once. The chain uses TRBV23-1 and TRBJ2-2; 8 bases are a match to TRBD1. TRBV23-1 is classed as an ORF, of uncertain function. The CDR3 has 16 amino acids. V lost 0 bases, J lost 6 bases, and 6 bases stayed unmatched. CDR3 DNA: TGCGCCAGCAGTCAATCGGGCAGGGGGCAGCCCGGGGAGCTGTTTTTT. Translating gives CASSQSGRGQPGELFF.

The chain couples TRBV7-8 to TRBJ2-5, with TRBD1 identical over 11 bases. The CDR3 is made up of 16 amino acids. CDR1 and CDR2 (germline): SGHVS, FQNEAQ. Trimming took 1 base from V and 5 from J; bases not matched to a gene: 6. This CDR3 reads CASSLDGTGGGETQYF. The CDR3 nucleotides are TGTGCCAGCAGCTTAGATGGGACAGGGGGAGGGGAGACCCAGTACTTC.

This clone came up once. The chain has TRBV29-1 and TRBJ1-4, with a possible D match to TRBD1 (5 bases). The CDR3 sequence is 13 residues long. CDR1 is SQVTM and CDR2 is ANQGSEA in the germline V gene. The V gene lost 5 bases and the J gene lost 8 bases, with 15 bases spanning the gap. The CDR3 here is CSVSRRWGEKLFF. The CDR3, as DNA: TGCAGCGTTAGTCGCCGGTGGGGCGAAAAACTGTTTTTT.

This sequence joins TRBV5-8 and TRBJ2-3; 8 bases agree with TRBD1. CDR1 SGHTS and CDR2 YDEGEE come from the germline V gene. The CDR3 covers 12 residues. J lost 9 bases, V lost 4 bases, and 4 bases had no gene match. CDR3 protein: CASSPGQGTQYF. As DNA, the CDR3 is TGTGCCAGCAGCCCTGGACAGGGCACGCAGTATTTT.

The genes are TRBV4-2 and TRBJ1-1, with a possible D match to TRBD1 (5 bases). Trimming cost V 6 bases and J 3 bases, with 11 bases left between them. The V gene's germline CDR1 is LGHNA and CDR2 YNFKEQ. The CDR3 contains 13 residues. The CDR3: CASSYDSHTEAFF. The CDR3, as DNA: TGTGCCAGCAGTTACGACAGCCACACTGAAGCTTTCTTT.

The chain couples TRBV7-9 to TRBJ2-1; 7 bases align to TRBD2. The V gene end was trimmed by 5 bases and the J gene end by 4 bases; junction bases not matched to a gene: 5. Looked up from germline, CDR1 is SEHNR and CDR2 is FQNEAQ (reference sequence). The CDR3 totals 14 residues. Written as DNA, the CDR3 is TGTGCCAGCAGCACCCAGGGACTATACAATGAGCAGTTCTTC. This encodes CASSTQGLYNEQFF. Full variable domain (rest looked up from reference TRBV7-9 and TRBJ2-1): DTGVSQNPRHKITKRGQNVTFRCDPISEHNRLYWYRQTLGQGPEFLTYFQNEAQLEKSRLLSDRFSAERPKGSFSTLEIQRTEQGDSAMYLCASSTQGLYNEQFFGPGTRLTVL.